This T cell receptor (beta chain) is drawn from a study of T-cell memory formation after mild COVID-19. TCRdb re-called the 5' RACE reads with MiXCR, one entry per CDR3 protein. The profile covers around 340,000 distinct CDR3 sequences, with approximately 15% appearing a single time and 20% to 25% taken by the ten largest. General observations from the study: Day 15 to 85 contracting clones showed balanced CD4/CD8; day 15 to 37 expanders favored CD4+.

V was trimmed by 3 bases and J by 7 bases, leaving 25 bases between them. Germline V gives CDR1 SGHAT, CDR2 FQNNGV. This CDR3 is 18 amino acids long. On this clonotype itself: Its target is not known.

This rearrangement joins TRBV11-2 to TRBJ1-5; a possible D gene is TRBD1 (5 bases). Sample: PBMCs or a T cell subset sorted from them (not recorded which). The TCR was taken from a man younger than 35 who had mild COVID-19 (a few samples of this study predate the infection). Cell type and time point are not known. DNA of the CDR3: TGTGCCAGCAGCTTGGAGGAGGCGCGGGGCCAAAGCAGCCAGCCCCAGCATTTT. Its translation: CASSLEEARGQSSQPQHF.